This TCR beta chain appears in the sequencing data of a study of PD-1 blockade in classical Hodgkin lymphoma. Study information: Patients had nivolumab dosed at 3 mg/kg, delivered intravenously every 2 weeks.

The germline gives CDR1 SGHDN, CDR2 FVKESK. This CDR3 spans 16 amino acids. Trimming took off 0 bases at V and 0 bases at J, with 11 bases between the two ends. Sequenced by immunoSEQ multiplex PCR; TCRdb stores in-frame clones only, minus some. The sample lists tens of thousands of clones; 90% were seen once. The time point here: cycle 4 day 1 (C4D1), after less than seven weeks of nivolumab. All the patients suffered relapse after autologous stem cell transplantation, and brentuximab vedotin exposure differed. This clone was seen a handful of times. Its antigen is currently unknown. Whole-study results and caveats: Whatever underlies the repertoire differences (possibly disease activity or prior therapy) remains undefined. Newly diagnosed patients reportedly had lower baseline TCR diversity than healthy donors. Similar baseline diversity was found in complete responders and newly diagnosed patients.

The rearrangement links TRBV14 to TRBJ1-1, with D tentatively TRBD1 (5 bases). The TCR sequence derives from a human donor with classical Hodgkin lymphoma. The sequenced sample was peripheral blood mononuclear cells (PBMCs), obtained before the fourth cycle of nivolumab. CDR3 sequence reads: CASSQDYGTMNTEAFF. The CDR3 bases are TGTGCCAGCAGCCAAGATTATGGGACCATGAACACTGAAGCTTTCTTT. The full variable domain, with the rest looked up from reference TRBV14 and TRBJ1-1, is EAGVTQFPSHSVIEKGQTVTLRCDPISGHDNLYWYRRVMGKEIKFLLHFVKESKQDESGMPNNRFLAERTGGTYSTLKVQPAELEDSGVYFCASSQDYGTMNTEAFFGQGTRLTVV.